This T cell receptor (beta chain) was found in a study of OX40 agonist ivuxolimab in advanced cancers. Background on the study: All patients had ivuxolimab intravenously every 2 weeks at 0.01 to 10 mg/kg.

Profiled with immunoSEQ multiplex PCR; TCRdb holds only in-frame clones, not every one. The top ten clones hold roughly 5.5% of a sample with about 64,000 clones, roughly 89% of them seen once. Germline CDR1 and CDR2: SGHRS and YFSETQ. The ends were cut back, 7 bases at V and 0 bases at J, with 10 bases in the middle. The CDR3 length is 13 residues. The receptor's source is an adult with an advanced solid tumor such as melanoma, head and neck, liver or kidney cancer. Sequences were derived from CD4+ or CD8+ T cells sorted from blood, sampled in a trial of the OX40 agonist ivuxolimab. This chain links TRBV5-1 with TRBJ1-1; D not resolved. In nucleotides, the CDR3 is TGCGCCAGCGCCTCGACACTGAACACTGAAGCTTTCTTT. Translated: CASASTLNTEAFF.